Following are 32 T cell receptor beta chains from one sample sequenced in a study of T-cell reconstitution after alpha-beta-depleted transplantation in children. Unique molecular identifiers tagged the TCRbeta library. TCRdb used MiXCR to reprocess the PCR reads, holding one entry per CDR3 protein. The sample carries 450,000 to 600,000 distinct CDR3 sequences, about 18% recorded once. Sequencing was performed on PBMCs from the stem cell graft donor, taken from the stem cell graft. Receptors originate from a human donor who donated a stem cell graft to a child with acute lymphoblastic leukemia.

The chain uses TRBV5-1 and TRBJ2-3, with 8 bases that match TRBD2. Germline CDR1 reads SGHRS; CDR2 reads YFSETQ. The junction had 11 bases not matched to a gene; V was cut back by 0 bases and J by 5 bases. The CDR3 has 17 amino acids. The chain's CDR3 is CASSLVTGRAGEDTQYF. DNA for the CDR3: TGCGCCAGCAGCTTGGTGACCGGGAGGGCCGGGGAAGATACGCAGTATTTT.

This sequence joins TRBV6-2 or TRBV6-3 and TRBJ1-4; 10 bases line up with TRBD1. In germline, CDR1 is MNHEY, CDR2 SVGEGT. This CDR3 is 16 amino acids long. The junction had 12 bases not matched to a gene; V was cut back by 6 bases and J by 8 bases. The chain's CDR3 is CASSPSGQGWMEKLFF. In DNA form, the CDR3 reads TGTGCCAGCAGCCCCTCGGGACAGGGGTGGATGGAAAAACTGTTTTTT.

This clonotype was seen a handful of times. This chain joins TRBV7-2 and TRBJ2-1; TRBD2 matches 8 bases. There are 14 residues in the CDR3. The V and J ends lost 4 bases and 9 bases, in that order; junction bases with no gene match: 8. CDR1 and CDR2 (germline): SGHTA, FQGNSA. Written as DNA, the CDR3 is TGTGCCAGCAGCTCCGAACCCGGGACTAGTGAGCAGTTCTTC. This encodes CASSSEPGTSEQFF.

The chain is built from TRBV29-1 and TRBJ2-7; D gene unclear. This CDR3 comprises 14 residues. Deletions cut 6 bases from V and 2 bases from J, with 17 bases between. Germline V gene lookup returns CDR1 SQVTM and CDR2 ANQGSEA. Written as DNA, the CDR3 is TGCAGCGTCGCCATCATGGACGGAGCCTACGAGCAGTACTTC. Residues: CSVAIMDGAYEQYF.

This clonotype was found a few times. The chain uses TRBV4-2 and TRBJ2-1; 10 nucleotides agree with TRBD2. This CDR3 spans 15 amino acids. Germline CDR1 and CDR2: LGHNA and YNFKEQ. The V gene end was trimmed by 3 bases and the J gene end by 4 bases; junction bases not matched to a gene: 3. CDR3 loop: CASSHRTSGYNEQFF. The CDR3 bases are TGTGCCAGCAGCCACCGGACTAGCGGATACAATGAGCAGTTCTTC.

Notes on this clonotype: At one boundary the junction diverges from the germline segment, which might be a read error. The rearrangement joins TRBV6-1 to TRBJ2-2; D tentatively reads TRBD1 or TRBD2 (5 bases each). CDR3 length equals 15 residues. CDR1 is MNHNS and CDR2 is SASEGT in the germline V gene. CDR3 DNA: TGTGCCAGCACCCACGGTATTCCGAACACCGGGGACCTGTTTTTT. This translates into CASTHGIPNTGDLFF.

The sample holds a few counts of this clonotype. This chain connects TRBV15 to TRBJ2-7; perhaps TRBD1 as D (5 bases). This CDR3 has 14 amino acids. Germline loops: CDR1 LNHNV, CDR2 YYDKDF (reference sequence). Trimming left V 0 bases short and J 2 bases short, with 8 bases between. CDR3 residues: CATSRDQTAYEQYF. CDR3 sequence (DNA): TGTGCCACCAGCAGAGATCAGACAGCCTACGAGCAGTACTTC.

The rearrangement joins TRBV27 to TRBJ2-1; TRBD1 aligns across 9 bases. This CDR3 region has 17 residues. The V gene end was trimmed by 5 bases and the J gene end by 5 bases; junction bases not matched to a gene: 13. Germline-derived CDR1 and CDR2 are MNHEY and SMNVEV (reference sequence). CDR3 DNA: TGTGCCAGCAGTACCGGACCCCCGGGACAGGGACACAATGAGCAGTTCTTC. This translates into CASSTGPPGQGHNEQFF.

The chain has TRBV5-1 and TRBJ1-5; no definite D call. V was pared by 4 bases and J by 1 base, with 12 bases between. The germline gives CDR1 SGHRS, CDR2 YFSETQ. The CDR3 sequence is 15 residues long. The CDR3 loop reads CASSQRGQSNQPQHF. Here the CDR3 DNA reads TGCGCCAGCAGCCAGCGTGGGCAAAGCAATCAGCCCCAGCATTTT.

This clonotype was observed once. CDR3 DNA: TGTGCCAGCAGCGTCACCGGGACTAGCGTATACTTC. This codes for CASSVTGTSVYF. The chain combines TRBV2 with TRBJ2-5, with TRBD2 matching over 10 bases. Germline-derived CDR1 and CDR2 are SNHLY and FYNNEI. V was clipped by 6 bases and J by 14 bases; unmatched bases: 9. The CDR3 has 12 residues.

The chain is built from TRBV7-9 and TRBJ2-7; 8 nucleotides align to TRBD2. Trimming at V came to 2 bases and at J to 7 bases, leaving 4 bases not matched to a gene. Germline CDR1 reads SEHNR; CDR2 reads FQNEAQ (reference sequence). The CDR3 runs 13 residues. The DNA of the CDR3 is TGTGCCAGCAGCTTATCACCTAGCGGGGAGCAGTACTTC. This codes for CASSLSPSGEQYF.

This clonotype was detected only a few times. The V call is TRBV9, the J call TRBJ2-3; D possibly matches TRBD1 or TRBD2 (7 bases each). This CDR3 has 16 amino acids. Per germline, CDR1 SGDLS and CDR2 YYNGEE. With 6 bases removed from V and 4 bases from J, the gap between germline ends came to 21 bases. CDR3 sequence: CASTIREGAEADTQYF. CDR3 coding DNA: TGTGCCAGCACCATCAGGGAGGGGGCTGAGGCAGATACGCAGTATTTT.

The chain carries TRBV20-1 and TRBJ2-7, with 8 bases lining up with TRBD2. Germline V gene sequence: CDR1 DFQATT, CDR2 SNEGSKA (reference sequence). The V gene end was trimmed by 4 bases and the J gene end by 3 bases; junction bases not matched to a gene: 8. This CDR3 spans 14 amino acids. CDR3 sequence (DNA): TGCAGTGCTACCCCTGCGGGACTAGGCTACGAGCAGTACTTC. Protein product: CSATPAGLGYEQYF.

This chain links TRBV4-1 with TRBJ2-7, with D tentatively TRBD2 (5 bases). Trimming took 1 base from V and 7 from J, leaving 8 bases between them. Germline V gene sequence: CDR1 MGHRA, CDR2 YSYEKL. The CDR3 runs to 12 residues. The CDR3 sequence is CASSQGTLEQYF. The CDR3 DNA reads as TGCGCCAGCAGCCAAGGGACTTTAGAGCAGTACTTC.

This clonotype was picked up a small number of times. The chain uses TRBV4-1 and TRBJ2-7; a weak D match, TRBD2 (7 bases). This CDR3 is 17 amino acids long. The germline gives CDR1 MGHRA, CDR2 YSYEKL. V shed 4 bases and J shed 0 bases, with 19 bases lying between them. The CDR3 DNA reads TGCGCCAGCAGCCCGGGGGGAGGGGGGTTAAGCTCCTACGAGCAGTACTTC. Protein product: CASSPGGGGLSSYEQYF.

This clonotype occurred a few times. The genes are TRBV15 and TRBJ2-3; D may be TRBD1 (6 bases). Germline CDR1 reads LNHNV; CDR2 reads YYDKDF (reference sequence). V gave up 7 bases and J gave up 8 bases, with 10 bases separating them. The CDR3 loop spans 11 amino acids. The CDR3 loop reads CATIQGGTQYF. The DNA of the CDR3 is TGTGCCACCATACAAGGGGGTACGCAGTATTTT.

This clonotype was seen more than once but under ten times. Here the CDR3 reads CASSMALGGLSNEQFF. The CDR3 coding sequence is TGTGCCAGTAGTATGGCGCTTGGCGGTCTATCCAATGAGCAGTTCTTC. This chain joins TRBV19 and TRBJ2-1, with D hard to call. The germline gives CDR1 LNHDA, CDR2 SQIVND (reference sequence). This CDR3 contains 16 residues. V dropped 3 bases and J dropped 6 bases, with 18 bases sitting between them. Supplemented by reference TRBV19 and TRBJ2-1, the full variable domain reads DGGITQSPKYLFRKEGQNVTLSCEQNLNHDAMYWYRQDPGQGLRLIYYSQIVNDFQKGDIAEGYSVSREKKESFPLTVTSAQKNPTAFYLCASSMALGGLSNEQFFGPGTRLTVL.

The CDR3, as DNA: TGTGCCAGCAGCTTAGATTGGCTGAACACTGAAGCTTTCTTT. Amino acids: CASSLDWLNTEAFF. V gene TRBV7-9 combines with J gene TRBJ1-1; no definite D call. Trimming pared 1 base from V and 0 bases from J, leaving 6 bases between. In germline, CDR1 is SEHNR, CDR2 FQNEAQ (reference sequence). The CDR3 runs to 14 residues.

The V call is TRBV7-9, the J call TRBJ2-1, with D perhaps TRBD2 (7 bases). Trimming stripped 5 bases from V and 5 bases from J, with 16 bases between. Germline V CDR1 and CDR2: SEHNR, FQNEAQ (reference sequence). The CDR3 covers 15 residues. The CDR3 sequence is CASSQGRGNDNEQFF. CDR3 sequence (DNA): TGTGCCAGCAGCCAGGGGAGGGGGAACGACAATGAGCAGTTCTTC.

This clonotype came up many times. V is TRBV12-3 or TRBV12-4 and J is TRBJ1-5; possible D gene TRBD1, 5 bases. V dropped 1 base and J dropped 1 base, with 8 bases sitting between them. The CDR3 loop spans 15 amino acids. The chain's CDR3 is CASSLDRGSNQPQHF. In DNA form, the CDR3 reads TGTGCCAGCAGTTTAGATCGGGGGAGCAATCAGCCCCAGCATTTT.

In this sample, this clonotype turned up many times. V is TRBV12-3 or TRBV12-4 and J is TRBJ2-5; TRBD2 matches 11 bases. The CDR3 extends over 16 amino acids. Trimming cost V 2 bases and J 5 bases; bases outside gene matches: 7. CDR3 coding DNA: TGTGCCAGCAGTTTAAGGGCTAGCGGGAGGTGGGAGACCCAGTACTTC. This codes for CASSLRASGRWETQYF.

In this sample, this clonotype turned up a few times. The chain has TRBV15 and TRBJ2-3; possibly TRBD2 for D (6 bases). Per the germline V gene, CDR1 is LNHNV and CDR2 is YYDKDF (reference sequence). V lost 1 base, J lost 3 bases, and 8 bases lay in between. The CDR3 is 14 residues long. In nucleotides, the CDR3 is TGTGCCACCAGCAGAGCGGGAGAAACAGATACGCAGTATTTT. It codes for CATSRAGETDTQYF.

The J gene is TRBJ1-2, the V gene TRBV12-3 or TRBV12-4; 8 bases line up with TRBD1. Trimming took 5 bases from V and 8 from J; bases not matched to a gene: 10. The CDR3 sequence is 14 residues long. The CDR3 DNA follows: TGTGCCAGCAGTCCCACAGGGGGGCCGCGAGGCTACACCTTC. As protein: CASSPTGGPRGYTF.

In this sample, this clonotype turned up a few times. This chain links TRBV12-3 or TRBV12-4 with TRBJ2-7; D gene uncertain. The CDR3 runs to 14 residues. V lost 5 bases and J lost 4, with 15 bases in between. The DNA of the CDR3 is TGTGCCAGCAGTCCCCCAGGCGCAAAATACGAGCAGTACTTC. Encoded protein: CASSPPGAKYEQYF.

The V call is TRBV28, the J call TRBJ1-3; D gene uncertain. Trimming removed 8 bases from V and 2 bases from J, with 7 bases in between. This CDR3 is built from 12 residues. Germline V lookup: CDR1 MDHEN, CDR2 SYDVKM. CDR3 bases: TGTGCCAGCGTCGGGCCTGGAAACACCATATATTTT. Translation gives CASVGPGNTIYF.

This clonotype was detected a few times. The rearrangement uses TRBV7-9 and TRBJ1-2; maybe TRBD1 (5 bases). The germline V and J ends were trimmed by 4 bases and 6 bases, with 15 bases remaining between them. CDR1 SEHNR and CDR2 FQNEAQ come from the germline V gene (reference sequence). This CDR3 has 14 amino acids. CDR3 protein: CASSWGRGEDGYTF. The DNA for the CDR3 is TGTGCCAGCAGCTGGGGCCGGGGGGAGGATGGCTACACCTTC.

This clonotype was detected only once. The V gene is TRBV4-2, the J gene TRBJ2-1; 9 bases are a match to TRBD1. Germline trimming cut 6 bases from V and 4 bases from J; bases unmatched to any gene: 7. Germline-derived CDR1 and CDR2 are LGHNA and YNFKEQ. The CDR3 is made up of 15 amino acids. The CDR3 DNA is TGTGCCAGCAGTCGTACAGGGGGCCAGTACAATGAGCAGTTCTTC. Translating it yields CASSRTGGQYNEQFF.

The rearrangement links TRBV21-1 to TRBJ2-3; the D call of TRBD1 is as the table states it, not checked on the DNA. TRBV21-1 is deemed a pseudogene. This CDR3 is built from 19 residues. The CDR3 bases are TGTGCCAGCAGCAAAAAAGCGGTCGGGGCAGACGTTAAGTCAGGTACGCAGTATTTT. As protein: CASSKKAVGADVKSGTQYF.

The chain recombines TRBV5-1 with TRBJ2-7; D is unclear. The V gene's germline CDR1 is SGHRS and CDR2 YFSETQ. Trimming took 4 bases from V and 0 from J, leaving 14 bases between them. This CDR3 comprises 15 residues. In nucleotides, the CDR3 is TGCGCCAGCAGCCGAAGACGGCTGAACTCCTACGAGCAGTACTTC. Its translation: CASSRRRLNSYEQYF.

The table lists this clonotype with a few counts. This chain joins TRBV3-1 and TRBJ2-6, with a tentative D call TRBD2 (6 bases). The CDR3 runs 14 residues. V was shortened by 8 bases and J by 3 bases, with 11 bases between the two germline ends. Per germline, CDR1 LGHDT and CDR2 YNNKEL (reference sequence). DNA for the CDR3: TGTGCCAGCCAGCGGGTGGTTGGGGCCAACGTCCTGACTTTC. This translates into CASQRVVGANVLTF.

This clonotype has a handful of counts. The chain carries TRBV5-6 and TRBJ2-7; 7 bases fit TRBD2. In germline, CDR1 is SGHDT, CDR2 YYEEEE. This CDR3 has 16 amino acids. Unmatched junction bases numbered 15, after V lost 4 bases and J lost 5 bases. CDR3 sequence reads: CASSPGGPSGLDEQYF. In nucleotides, the CDR3 is TGTGCCAGCAGCCCGGGGGGTCCGTCAGGGCTCGACGAGCAGTACTTC.

Here the CDR3 reads CASSTTGGPYEQYF. The CDR3 region has the DNA TGTGCCAGTAGTACTACAGGGGGCCCCTACGAGCAGTACTTC. V and J are TRBV19 and TRBJ2-7, with 9 bases identical to TRBD1. This CDR3 contains 14 residues. In germline, CDR1 is LNHDA, CDR2 SQIVND (reference sequence). The trim removed 4 bases at V and 2 bases at J, leaving 3 bases unmatched.